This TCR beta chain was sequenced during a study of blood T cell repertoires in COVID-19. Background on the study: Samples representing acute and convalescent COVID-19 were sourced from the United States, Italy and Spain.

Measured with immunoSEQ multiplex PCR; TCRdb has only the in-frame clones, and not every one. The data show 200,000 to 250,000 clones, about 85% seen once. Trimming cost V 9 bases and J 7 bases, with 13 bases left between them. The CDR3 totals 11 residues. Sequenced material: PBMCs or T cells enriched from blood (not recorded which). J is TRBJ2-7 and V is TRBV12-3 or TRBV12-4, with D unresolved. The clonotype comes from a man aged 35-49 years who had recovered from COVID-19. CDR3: CASRHRTEQYF. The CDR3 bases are TGTGCCAGTAGACACCGTACGGAGCAGTACTTC.